This TCR beta chain was recorded in a study of blood T cell repertoires in COVID-19. Turning to the study itself: Sites across the United States, Italy and Spain contributed samples from acute and convalescent COVID-19. The analysed material was cDNA or gDNA that came from T cells, B-cell-depleted T cells, or PBMCs.

In the source study's methods: Nucleated cell number was recorded as an estimate derived from reference gene primer amplification. The method was immunoSEQ multiplex PCR; TCRdb's version includes in-frame clones alone and lacks a portion of them. For V, J and clone size, that table is used; D and trimming come from the DNA. In the table there are 300,000 or so clones, 90% of which are singletons. The length of the CDR3 is 12 residues. Germline V gene sequence: CDR1 MNHNS, CDR2 SASEGT. The germline V and J ends were trimmed by 2 bases and 4 bases, with 3 bases remaining between them. V is TRBV6-1 and J is TRBJ1-3; no clear D gene. This TCR derives from a woman aged 40 to 50 with acute or convalescent COVID-19. Sequenced sample: peripheral blood. CDR3 DNA sequence: TGTGCCAGCAGTGAACTGGGAAACACCATATATTTT. Protein product: CASSELGNTIYF.